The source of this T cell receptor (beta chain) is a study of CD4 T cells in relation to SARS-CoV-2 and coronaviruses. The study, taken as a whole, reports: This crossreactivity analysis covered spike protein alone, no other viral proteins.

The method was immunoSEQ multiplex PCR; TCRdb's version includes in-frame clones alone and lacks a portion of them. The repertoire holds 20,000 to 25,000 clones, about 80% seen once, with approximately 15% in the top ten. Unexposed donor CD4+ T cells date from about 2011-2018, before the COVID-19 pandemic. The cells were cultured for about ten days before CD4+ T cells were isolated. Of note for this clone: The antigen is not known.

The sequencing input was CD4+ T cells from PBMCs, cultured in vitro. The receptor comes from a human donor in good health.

CDR3 sequence: CASSRQLTSGSEQFF. As DNA, the CDR3 is TGTGCCAGCAGTAGACAGCTGACTAGCGGGAGTGAGCAGTTCTTC. The chain combines TRBV2 with TRBJ2-1; 12 bases map to TRBD2. Germline lookup yields CDR1 SNHLY and CDR2 FYNNEI. CDR3 length: 15 amino acids. Trimming at V came to 5 bases and at J to 9 bases, leaving 8 bases not matched to a gene.